This TCR beta chain was recorded in a study of T cell clonotyping in hematopoietic cell transplantation. Study-wide results and caveats: CD4 and CD8 repertoire contributions could not be separated without sorting. Recipient TCR diversity dropped after transplant; expanded clonotypes rose from day 30 to 180.

Details on this clone: Antigen: not known.

Here immunoSEQ multiplex PCR was the method, and the copy in TCRdb shows in-frame clones only, minus some. This table holds around 15,000 clones, about 57% found once. The clonotype was recovered from a male patient aged 50 or older who had an allogeneic stem cell transplant from an unrelated donor, so T cells may come from the graft donor. Some clones in this sample may be carry-over from other donors' samples. This material consisted of PBMCs, taken 30 days after allogeneic stem cell transplant.

The CDR3 bases are TGTGCCAGCAGCCAGGACAGGGGGAACTATGGCTACACCTTC. It translates to CASSQDRGNYGYTF. This chain connects TRBV6-5 to TRBJ1-2; 10 bases are shared with TRBD1. With V trimmed by 6 bases and J by 2 bases, 3 bases remained unmatched. Germline CDR1 is MNHEY and CDR2 is SVGAGI. The CDR3 has 14 residues.